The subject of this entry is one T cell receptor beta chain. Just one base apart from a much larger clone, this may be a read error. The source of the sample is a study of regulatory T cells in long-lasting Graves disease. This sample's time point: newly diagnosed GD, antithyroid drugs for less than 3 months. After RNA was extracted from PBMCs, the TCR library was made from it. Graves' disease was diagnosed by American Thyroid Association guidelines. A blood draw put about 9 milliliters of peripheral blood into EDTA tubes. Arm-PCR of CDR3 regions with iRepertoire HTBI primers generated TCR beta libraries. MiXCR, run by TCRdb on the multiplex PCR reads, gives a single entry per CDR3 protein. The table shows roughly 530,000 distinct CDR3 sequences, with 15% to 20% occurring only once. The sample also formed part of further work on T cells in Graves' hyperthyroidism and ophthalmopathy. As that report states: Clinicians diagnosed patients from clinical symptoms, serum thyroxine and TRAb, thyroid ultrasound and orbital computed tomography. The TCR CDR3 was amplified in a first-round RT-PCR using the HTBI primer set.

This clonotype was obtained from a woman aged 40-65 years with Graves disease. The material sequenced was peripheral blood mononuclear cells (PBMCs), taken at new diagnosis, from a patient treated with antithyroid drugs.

CDR3 residues: CASSLPRGANTGELFF. The DNA for the CDR3 is TGTGCCAGCAGTTTACCCCGGGGGGCGAACACCGGGGAGCTGTTTTTT. The chain is built from TRBV7-9 and TRBJ2-2, with 7 bases matching TRBD2. Germline CDR1 and CDR2: SEHNR and FQNEAQ (reference sequence). CDR3 length: 16 amino acids. After removal of 6 bases from V and 0 bases from J, the junction contained 7 bases not matched to a gene.